This T cell receptor beta chain was found in a study of CD8 T cells in ankylosing spondylitis. Notes on the study in general: Clones linked to the disease showed a CD8+ phenotype. They occurred at relatively low frequencies in peripheral blood. Disease-associated clones were reportedly significantly overrepresented in matched ankylosing spondylitis synovial fluid. What appeared characteristic of ankylosing spondylitis blood was a TCR beta motif of several highly homologous variants.

Germline V lookup: CDR1 SGHTA, CDR2 FQGNSA. The CDR3 runs 16 residues. V was clipped by 6 bases and J by 5 bases, with 19 bases between them. A single record per CDR3 protein comes from TCRdb applying MiXCR to the 5' RACE reads. The repertoire holds about 540,000 distinct CDR3 sequences, with 12% as singletons. With regard to this clonotype: Its antigen is currently unknown.

The sequence was collected from a male donor with ankylosing spondylitis. The rearrangement uses TRBV7-2 and TRBJ2-2; possibly TRBD1 or TRBD2 for D (5 bases each). Sequencing was performed on blood, either unsorted or a sorted T cell fraction (not recorded which). Written as DNA, the CDR3 is TGTGCCAGCAGTTTAAGAGCCGGGACGGAGACCGGGGAGCTGTTTTTT. Amino acids: CASSLRAGTETGELFF.